Presented here are 28 T cell receptor beta chains from one specimen sequenced in a study of blood T cell repertoires in COVID-19. Clones were read by immunoSEQ multiplex PCR, and TCRdb kept only the in-frame ones, dropping some. The table has roughly 280,000 clones, around 90% seen once; the top ten hold 4.1%. The sample taken for sequencing was PBMCs or T cells enriched from blood (not recorded which). The source of these receptors is a woman aged 25 to 39 with acute COVID-19.

J is TRBJ2-7 and V is TRBV7-9; D call uncertain. The CDR3 runs 11 residues. Trimming took off 5 bases at V and 2 bases at J, with 4 bases between the two ends. Germline CDR1 SEHNR, CDR2 FQNEAQ (reference sequence). The CDR3 DNA follows: TGTGCCAGCAGCATAACCTACGAGCAGTACTTC. It encodes CASSITYEQYF.

The gene calls are TRBV9 and TRBJ2-1, with 8 bases matching TRBD2. Trimming at V came to 0 bases and at J to 3 bases, leaving 5 bases not matched to a gene. Germline CDR1 and CDR2: SGDLS and YYNGEE. The CDR3 extends over 16 amino acids. CDR3 residues: CASSVAWGLGYNEQFF. CDR3 nucleotides: TGTGCCAGCAGCGTAGCTTGGGGACTAGGCTACAATGAGCAGTTCTTC.

The chain joins TRBV7-3 to TRBJ2-3; the match to TRBD2 covers 11 bases. Germline lookup yields CDR1 SGHTA and CDR2 FQGTGA. V shed 5 bases, J shed 1 base, and the junction held 8 bases outside the gene matches. The CDR3 loop spans 17 amino acids. The CDR3 DNA follows: TGTGCCAGCAGCACCATAGCGGGAGGGCCTGGCACAGATACGCAGTATTTT. Translation: CASSTIAGGPGTDTQYF. The full variable domain, its missing parts supplied by reference TRBV7-3 and TRBJ2-3, is GAGVSQTPSNKVTEKGKYVELRCDPISGHTALYWYRQSLGQGPEFLIYFQGTGAADDSGLPNDRFFAVRPEGSVSTLKIQRTERGDSAVYLCASSTIAGGPGTDTQYFGPGTRLTVL.

This chain links TRBV10-1 with TRBJ2-1; 8 nucleotides align to TRBD1. With V trimmed by 6 bases and J by 8 bases, 12 bases remained unmatched. The CDR3 is 15 amino acids. The V gene's germline CDR1 is WNHNN and CDR2 SYGVQD (reference sequence). Here the CDR3 DNA reads TGCGCCAGCAGCCACCAGGGCAGGGGACAGGATGAGCAGTTCTTC. This encodes CASSHQGRGQDEQFF.

The rearrangement joins TRBV19 to TRBJ2-1, with D possibly TRBD2 on 5 matching bases. CDR1 and CDR2 from the germline V gene are LNHDA and SQIVND (reference sequence). This CDR3 spans 14 amino acids. The V end lost 1 base, the J end lost 10 bases, and 14 bases lay between the germline ends. The chain's CDR3 is CASSIASGMWEQFF. In DNA form, the CDR3 reads TGTGCCAGTAGTATAGCCTCCGGGATGTGGGAGCAGTTCTTC.

A single count supports this clone. This sequence joins TRBV4-1 and TRBJ2-2; D is possibly TRBD1 (6 bases). From germline, CDR1 is MGHRA and CDR2 YSYEKL. V lost 3 bases and J 6 bases, leaving 14 bases between the germline ends. This CDR3 comprises 15 residues. CDR3 amino acids: CASSQSTQGPGELFF. For the CDR3, the DNA is TGCGCCAGCAGCCAGTCCACCCAGGGGCCCGGGGAGCTGTTTTTT.

This clone has more than one count but fewer than ten. The CDR3 protein is CASSFAPGTMVKKLFF. In nucleotides, the CDR3 is TGCGCCAGCAGCTTCGCCCCGGGAACTATGGTGAAAAAACTGTTTTTT. The rearrangement uses TRBV5-1 and TRBJ1-4; the D is unclear. Between the trimmed V and J ends, which lost 2 bases and 9 bases, there was a span of 20 bases. Germline V gene lookup returns CDR1 SGHRS and CDR2 YFSETQ. The CDR3 extends over 16 amino acids.

The chain couples TRBV19 to TRBJ2-1; 9 bases match TRBD1. With 5 bases clipped from V and 4 bases from J, the junction kept 6 bases outside the gene matches. Germline CDR1 reads LNHDA; CDR2 reads SQIVND (reference sequence). The CDR3 is 15 amino acids. The CDR3 reads CASSPRDRDYNEQFF. CDR3 nucleotides: TGTGCCAGTAGTCCCCGGGACAGGGATTACAATGAGCAGTTCTTC.

This chain links TRBV15 with TRBJ2-3; D perhaps matches TRBD2 (5 bases). This CDR3 region has 14 residues. CDR1 LNHNV and CDR2 YYDKDF come from the germline V gene (reference sequence). Trimming shortened V by 5 bases and J by 0 bases, and 9 bases separated the two germline ends. CDR3 sequence: CATSYGVSTDTQYF. The CDR3 DNA sequence: TGTGCCACCAGCTACGGGGTTAGCACAGATACGCAGTATTTT.

The V gene is TRBV18, the J gene TRBJ2-2; 9 positions agree with TRBD2. V shed 1 base and J 3 bases; nucleotides not matched to a gene: 12. The CDR3 totals 19 residues. Germline V gene sequence: CDR1 KGHSH, CDR2 LQKENI. In DNA form, the CDR3 reads TGTGCCAGCTCACCACGGGCTAGCGGGAAGGTTTGGTACACCGGGGAGCTGTTTTTT. Translation: CASSPRASGKVWYTGELFF.

V is TRBV10-2 and J is TRBJ1-3; no reliable D call. The CDR3 is made up of 13 amino acids. The V end was cut by 8 bases, the J end by 0 bases, with 8 bases between. Germline lookup yields CDR1 WSHSY and CDR2 SAAADI. CDR3 amino acids: CASGVISGNTIYF. In DNA form, the CDR3 reads TGCGCCAGCGGAGTGATCTCTGGAAACACCATATATTTT.

V and J are TRBV2 and TRBJ2-7; D is perhaps TRBD1 (6 bases). V lost 4 bases, J lost 3 bases, and 10 bases lay in between. Germline CDR1 and CDR2: SNHLY and FYNNEI. The CDR3 has 13 amino acids. The DNA for the CDR3 is TGTGCCAGCAGTGTAGGGACACACTACGAGCAGTACTTC. Protein: CASSVGTHYEQYF.

This chain joins TRBV2 and TRBJ2-3; 9 bases line up with TRBD2. Germline CDR1 reads SNHLY; CDR2 reads FYNNEI. V shed 6 bases and J 6 bases; nucleotides not matched to a gene: 10. The CDR3 has 15 residues. The CDR3 protein is CASRVSGSLWDTQYF. CDR3 nucleotides: TGTGCCAGCAGAGTTAGCGGGAGCCTCTGGGATACGCAGTATTTT. The variable domain in full, completed from reference TRBV2 and TRBJ2-3, reads EPEVTQTPSHQVTQMGQEVILRCVPISNHLYFYWYRQILGQKVEFLVSFYNNEISEKSEIFDDQFSVERPDGSNFTLKIRSTKLEDSAMYFCASRVSGSLWDTQYFGPGTRLTVL.

The CDR3 DNA sequence: TGTGCCAGCAAAGCGACTAGCGGGAGTATAGATACGCAGTATTTT. Translation gives CASKATSGSIDTQYF. V and J are TRBV6-4 and TRBJ2-3; 12 bases agree with TRBD2. Per the germline V gene, CDR1 is MRHNA and CDR2 is SNTAGT. The CDR3 runs 15 residues. The trim removed 7 bases at V and 5 bases at J, leaving 7 bases unmatched.

The chain joins TRBV27 to TRBJ2-3; the D gene is possibly TRBD2 (6 bases). The CDR3 extends over 16 amino acids. V was pared by 6 bases and J by 2 bases, with 18 bases between. CDR1 and CDR2 from the germline V gene are MNHEY and SMNVEV (reference sequence). CDR3: CASSRTTSSLTDTQYF. The CDR3 coding sequence is TGTGCCAGCAGCCGCACCACTAGCTCCCTCACAGATACGCAGTATTTT.

This clone showed up just a few times. The V and J genes are TRBV27 and TRBJ2-7; the match to TRBD2 covers 13 bases. Germline-derived CDR1 and CDR2 are MNHEY and SMNVEV (reference sequence). The trim removed 6 bases at V and 9 bases at J, leaving 11 bases unmatched. The CDR3 length is 15 residues. The CDR3 DNA reads as TGTGCCAGCAGGGACGGACTAGCGGGGGTAACCGGGCAGTACTTC. It translates to CASRDGLAGVTGQYF.

This chain joins TRBV6-5 and TRBJ1-1, with D maybe TRBD1 (6 bases). The CDR3 extends over 12 amino acids. The germline V gene encodes CDR1 MNHEY and CDR2 SVGAGI. Trimming shortened V by 8 bases and J by 10 bases, and 17 bases separated the two germline ends. CDR3 sequence: CASHEKRGRAFF. In DNA form, the CDR3 reads TGTGCCAGCCACGAGAAAAGGGGGAGAGCTTTCTTT.

The table lists this clone with a few counts. CDR3 coding DNA: TGCGCCAGCAGCCGCGGACTAGCGGGAGGTGGTGAGCAGTTCTTC. It encodes CASSRGLAGGGEQFF. This chain joins TRBV4-3 and TRBJ2-1, with 14 bases identical to TRBD2. The germline gives CDR1 LGHNA, CDR2 YSLEER. J gave up 9 bases and V 4 bases, and 5 bases lay outside the gene matches. The CDR3 is made up of 15 amino acids.

The gene calls are TRBV13 and TRBJ2-1; TRBD1 aligns across 10 bases. This CDR3 is built from 14 residues. Germline V gene lookup returns CDR1 PRHDT and CDR2 FYEKMQ (reference sequence). J gave up 8 bases and V 5 bases, and 6 bases lay outside the gene matches. As DNA, the CDR3 is TGTGCCAGCAGCGTCGGGACAGGGGTGTATGAGCAGTTCTTC. It yields the protein CASSVGTGVYEQFF.

V is TRBV4-3 and J is TRBJ2-1; TRBD1 agrees at 9 bases. The CDR3 extends over 15 amino acids. The trim removed 4 bases at V and 1 base at J, leaving 2 bases unmatched. Germline CDR1 LGHNA, CDR2 YSLEER. CDR3 in amino acids: CASSPGTGSYNEQFF. In DNA, the CDR3 is TGCGCCAGCAGCCCCGGGACAGGGTCCTACAATGAGCAGTTCTTC.

This clone was found a few times. V usage is TRBV5-5 and J usage is TRBJ2-1; D might be TRBD2 (5 bases). V dropped 1 base and J dropped 2 bases, with 10 bases sitting between them. Germline lookup yields CDR1 SGHKS and CDR2 YYEKEE (reference sequence). The CDR3 is 15 amino acids. This CDR3 reads CASSLHPGTYNEQFF. In DNA, the CDR3 is TGTGCCAGCAGCTTGCACCCGGGAACCTACAATGAGCAGTTCTTC.

This clone was found once. The rearrangement joins TRBV7-9 to TRBJ2-1; D might be TRBD1 (5 bases). The CDR3 has 14 amino acids. Germline V gene data show CDR1 as SEHNR and CDR2 as FQNEAQ (reference sequence). V was trimmed by 1 base and J by 2 bases, leaving 6 bases between them. CDR3 region: CASSLGQPYNEQFF. The DNA for the CDR3 is TGTGCCAGCAGCTTAGGACAGCCCTACAATGAGCAGTTCTTC.

This clone has only a few counts. The chain uses TRBV10-3 and TRBJ1-2; D ambiguous. CDR1 is ENHRY, CDR2 SYGVKD, per germline. This CDR3 contains 15 residues. Trimming left V 3 bases short and J 3 bases short, with 14 bases between. The CDR3 loop reads CAISEGDFGDYGYTF. CDR3 bases: TGTGCCATCAGTGAAGGAGACTTTGGAGACTATGGCTACACCTTC.

This clone was observed a single time. This sequence joins TRBV7-2 and TRBJ2-1; D is possibly TRBD2 (5 bases). Trimming left V 4 bases short and J 13 bases short, with 17 bases between. The CDR3 totals 13 residues. The V gene's germline CDR1 is SGHTA and CDR2 FQGNSA. CDR3 loop: CASSSGVLLGQFF. The CDR3 DNA follows: TGTGCCAGCAGCTCCGGGGTCCTACTTGGCCAGTTCTTC.

V and J are TRBV7-6 and TRBJ2-1, with 14 bases identical to TRBD2. CDR1 and CDR2 (germline): SGHVS, FNYEAQ. The CDR3 covers 15 residues. Trimming took 4 bases from V and 10 from J; bases not matched to a gene: 6. The CDR3 reads CASSSGLAGAREQFF. The CDR3, as DNA: TGTGCCAGCAGCTCGGGACTAGCGGGAGCTCGGGAGCAGTTCTTC. The full variable domain, completed using reference TRBV7-6 and TRBJ2-1, is GAGVSQSPRYKVTKRGQDVALRCDPISGHVSLYWYRQALGQGPEFLTYFNYEAQQDKSGLPNDRFSAERPEGSISTLTIQRTEQRDSAMYRCASSSGLAGAREQFFGPGTRLTVL.

The chain is built from TRBV28 and TRBJ2-1; tentative D call: TRBD2 (6 bases). This CDR3 contains 16 residues. V lost 5 bases and J lost 8, with 22 bases in between. CDR1 and CDR2 (germline): MDHEN, SYDVKM. The CDR3 bases are TGTGCCAGCAGTCCTAATGTGTTTGGGAGGAACGATGAGCAGTTCTTC. This gives the protein CASSPNVFGRNDEQFF.

About this clone: A far bigger clonotype differs at one base, so this is likely a read error. The chain links TRBV12-3 or TRBV12-4 to TRBJ2-2; tentatively, D is TRBD2 (6 bases). V was shortened by 4 bases and J by 3 bases, with 6 bases between the two germline ends. The CDR3 is 13 amino acids. This CDR3 is CASSSGDTGELFF. In DNA, the CDR3 is TGTGCCAGCAGTTCGGGGGACACCGGGGAGCTGTTTTTT.

The V gene is TRBV28, the J gene TRBJ1-5; unclear D gene. Germline loops: CDR1 MDHEN, CDR2 SYDVKM. Trimming removed 4 bases at V and 0 bases at J, with 13 bases between. The CDR3 totals 16 residues. CDR3 residues: CASSSPRPYSNQPQHF. As DNA, the CDR3 is TGTGCCAGCAGTTCGCCGAGGCCTTATAGCAATCAGCCCCAGCATTTT.